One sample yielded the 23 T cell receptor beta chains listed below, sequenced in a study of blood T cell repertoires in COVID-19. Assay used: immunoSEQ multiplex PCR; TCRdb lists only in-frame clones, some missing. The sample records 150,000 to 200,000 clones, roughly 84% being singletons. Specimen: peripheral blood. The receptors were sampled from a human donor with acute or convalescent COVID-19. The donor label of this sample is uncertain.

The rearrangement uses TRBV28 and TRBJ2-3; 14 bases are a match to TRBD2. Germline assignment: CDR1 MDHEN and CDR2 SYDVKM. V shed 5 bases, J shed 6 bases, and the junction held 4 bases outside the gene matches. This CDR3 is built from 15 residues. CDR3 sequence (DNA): TGTGCCAGCAGTCCGGGACTAGCGGGAGCGGATACGCAGTATTTT. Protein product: CASSPGLAGADTQYF. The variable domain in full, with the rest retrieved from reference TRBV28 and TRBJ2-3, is DVKVTQSSRYLVKRTGEKVFLECVQDMDHENMFWYRQDPGLGLRLIYFSYDVKMKEKGDIPEGYSVSREKKERFSLILESASTNQTSMYLCASSPGLAGADTQYFGPGTRLTVL.

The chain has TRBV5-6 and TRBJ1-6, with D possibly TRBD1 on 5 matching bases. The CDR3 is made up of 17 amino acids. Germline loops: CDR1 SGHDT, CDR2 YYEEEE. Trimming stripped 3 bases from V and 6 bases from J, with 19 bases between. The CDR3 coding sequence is TGTGCCAGCAGCTGGGGCCGACTCGCCGGGGGTAATTCACCCCTCCACTTT. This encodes CASSWGRLAGGNSPLHF.

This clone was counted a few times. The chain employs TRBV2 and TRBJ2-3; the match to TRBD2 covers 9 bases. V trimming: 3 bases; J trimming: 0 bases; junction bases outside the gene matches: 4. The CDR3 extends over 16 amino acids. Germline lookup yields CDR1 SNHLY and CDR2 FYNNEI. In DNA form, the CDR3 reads TGTGCCAGCAGTGACCCAGCGGGGGGAAGCACAGATACGCAGTATTTT. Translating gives CASSDPAGGSTDTQYF.

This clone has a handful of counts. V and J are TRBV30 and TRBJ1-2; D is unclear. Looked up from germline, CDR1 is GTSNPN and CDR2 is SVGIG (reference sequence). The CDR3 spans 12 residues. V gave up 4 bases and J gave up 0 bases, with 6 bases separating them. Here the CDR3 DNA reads TGTGCCTGGACTGAGTCTAACTATGGCTACACCTTC. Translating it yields CAWTESNYGYTF.

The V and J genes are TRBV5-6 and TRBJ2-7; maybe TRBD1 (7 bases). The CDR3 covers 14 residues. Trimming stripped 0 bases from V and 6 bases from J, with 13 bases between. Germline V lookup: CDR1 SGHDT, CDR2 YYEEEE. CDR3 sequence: CASSLARGTAEQYF. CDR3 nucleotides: TGTGCCAGCAGCTTGGCCAGGGGGACTGCCGAGCAGTACTTC.

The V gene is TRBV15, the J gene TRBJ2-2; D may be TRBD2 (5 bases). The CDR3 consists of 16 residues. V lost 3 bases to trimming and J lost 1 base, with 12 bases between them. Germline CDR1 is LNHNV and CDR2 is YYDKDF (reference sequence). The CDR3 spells CATSSPIEGNTGELFF. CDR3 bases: TGTGCCACCAGCAGCCCTATCGAGGGGAACACCGGGGAGCTGTTTTTT. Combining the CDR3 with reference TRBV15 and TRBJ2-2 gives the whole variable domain DAMVIQNPRYQVTQFGKPVTLSCSQTLNHNVMYWYQQKSSQAPKLLFHYYDKDFNNEADTPDNFQSRRPNTSFCFLDIRSPGLGDTAMYLCATSSPIEGNTGELFFGEGSRLTVL.

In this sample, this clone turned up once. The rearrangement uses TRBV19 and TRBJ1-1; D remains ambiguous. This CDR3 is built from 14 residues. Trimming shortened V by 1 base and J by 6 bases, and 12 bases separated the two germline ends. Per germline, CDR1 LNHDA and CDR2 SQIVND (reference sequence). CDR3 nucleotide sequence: TGTGCCAGTAGTATAGGGACGGGGAAACCTGAAGCTTTCTTT. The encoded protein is CASSIGTGKPEAFF.

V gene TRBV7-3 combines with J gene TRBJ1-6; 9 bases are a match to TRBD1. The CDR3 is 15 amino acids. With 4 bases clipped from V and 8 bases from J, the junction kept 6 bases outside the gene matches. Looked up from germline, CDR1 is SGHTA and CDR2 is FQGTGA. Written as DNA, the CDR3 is TGTGCCAGCAGCTCGACAGGGGGACGGGATTCACCCCTCCACTTT. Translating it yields CASSSTGGRDSPLHF. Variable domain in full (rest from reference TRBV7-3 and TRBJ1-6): GAGVSQTPSNKVTEKGKYVELRCDPISGHTALYWYRQSLGQGPEFLIYFQGTGAADDSGLPNDRFFAVRPEGSVSTLKIQRTERGDSAVYLCASSSTGGRDSPLHFGNGTRLTVT.

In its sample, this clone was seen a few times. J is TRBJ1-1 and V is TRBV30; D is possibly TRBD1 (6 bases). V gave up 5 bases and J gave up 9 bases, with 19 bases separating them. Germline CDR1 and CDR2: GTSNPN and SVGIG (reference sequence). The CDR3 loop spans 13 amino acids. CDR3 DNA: TGTGCCTGGGGGGACGGGACAATTCACAAAGCTTTCTTT. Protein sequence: CAWGDGTIHKAFF.

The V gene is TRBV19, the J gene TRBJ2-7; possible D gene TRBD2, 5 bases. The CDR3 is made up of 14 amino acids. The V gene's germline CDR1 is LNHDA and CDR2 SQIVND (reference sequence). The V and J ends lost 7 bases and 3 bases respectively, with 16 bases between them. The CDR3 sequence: CASTTTGKSYEQYF. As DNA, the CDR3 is TGTGCCAGTACCACGACGGGAAAGAGCTACGAGCAGTACTTC.

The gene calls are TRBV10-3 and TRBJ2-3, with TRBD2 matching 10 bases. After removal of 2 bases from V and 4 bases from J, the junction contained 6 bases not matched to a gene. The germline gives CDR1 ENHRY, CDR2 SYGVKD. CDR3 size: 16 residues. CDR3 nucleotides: TGTGCCATCAGTGAGGGGCTAGCGGGAGCCGCAGATACGCAGTATTTT. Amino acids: CAISEGLAGAADTQYF.

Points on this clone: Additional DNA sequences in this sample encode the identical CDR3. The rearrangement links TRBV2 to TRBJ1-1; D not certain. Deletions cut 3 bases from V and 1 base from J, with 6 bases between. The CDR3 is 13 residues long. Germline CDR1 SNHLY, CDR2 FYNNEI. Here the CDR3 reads CASSEAANTEAFF. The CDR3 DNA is TGTGCCAGCAGTGAGGCGGCGAACACTGAAGCTTTCTTT.

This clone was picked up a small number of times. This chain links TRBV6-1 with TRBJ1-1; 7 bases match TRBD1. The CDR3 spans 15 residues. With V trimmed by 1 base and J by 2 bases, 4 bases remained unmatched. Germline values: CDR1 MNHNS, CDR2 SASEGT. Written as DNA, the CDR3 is TGTGCCAGCAGTGAAGAGGGGACAGTTAACACTGAAGCTTTCTTT. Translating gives CASSEEGTVNTEAFF.

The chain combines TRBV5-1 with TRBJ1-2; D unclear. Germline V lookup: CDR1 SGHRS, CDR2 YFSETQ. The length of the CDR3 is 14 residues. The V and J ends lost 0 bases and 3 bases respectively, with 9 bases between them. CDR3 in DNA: TGCGCCAGCAGCTTGGACAGAGGGCACTATGGCTACACCTTC. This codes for CASSLDRGHYGYTF.

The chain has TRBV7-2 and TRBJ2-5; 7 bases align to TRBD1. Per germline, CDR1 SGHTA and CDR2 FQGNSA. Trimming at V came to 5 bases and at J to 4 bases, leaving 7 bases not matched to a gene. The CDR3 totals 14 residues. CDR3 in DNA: TGTGCCAGCAGCCCGCGACAGGGTTCAGAGACCCAGTACTTC. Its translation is CASSPRQGSETQYF.

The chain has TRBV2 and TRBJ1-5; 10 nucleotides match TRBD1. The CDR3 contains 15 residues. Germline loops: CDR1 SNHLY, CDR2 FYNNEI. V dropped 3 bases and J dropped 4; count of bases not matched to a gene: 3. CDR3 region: CASSDRQGANQPQHF. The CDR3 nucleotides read TGTGCCAGCAGTGACAGACAGGGGGCAAATCAGCCCCAGCATTTT.

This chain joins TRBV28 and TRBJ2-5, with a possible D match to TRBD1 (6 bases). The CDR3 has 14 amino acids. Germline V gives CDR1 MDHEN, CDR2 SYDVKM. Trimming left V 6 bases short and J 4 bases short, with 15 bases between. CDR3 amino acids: CASSLQGLGETQYF. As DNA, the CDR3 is TGTGCCAGCAGCCTACAGGGTCTCGGAGAGACCCAGTACTTC.

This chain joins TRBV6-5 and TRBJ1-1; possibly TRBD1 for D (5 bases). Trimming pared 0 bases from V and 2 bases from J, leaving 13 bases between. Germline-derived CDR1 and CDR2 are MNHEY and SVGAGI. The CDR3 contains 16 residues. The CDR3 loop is CASSYSTGRGNTEAFF. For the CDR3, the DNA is TGTGCCAGCAGTTACTCGACCGGAAGGGGAAACACTGAAGCTTTCTTT.

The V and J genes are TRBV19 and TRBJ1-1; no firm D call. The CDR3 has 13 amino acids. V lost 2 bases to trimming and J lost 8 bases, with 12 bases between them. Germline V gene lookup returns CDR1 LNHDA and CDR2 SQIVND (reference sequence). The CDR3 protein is CASSIQRSTEAFF. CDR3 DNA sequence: TGTGCCAGTAGTATACAGCGAAGTACGGAAGCTTTCTTT.

CDR3 in amino acids: CASSIGAASYNEQFF. The CDR3 coding sequence is TGTGCCAGTAGTATTGGGGCAGCCTCCTACAATGAGCAGTTCTTC. The chain uses TRBV19 and TRBJ2-1; possibly TRBD1 for D (5 bases). There are 15 residues in the CDR3. V was clipped by 3 bases and J by 0 bases, with 9 bases between them. The germline CDR1 and CDR2 sequences are LNHDA and SQIVND (reference sequence). The full variable domain, in which reference TRBV19 and TRBJ2-1 provide the parts outside the CDR3, is DGGITQSPKYLFRKEGQNVTLSCEQNLNHDAMYWYRQDPGQGLRLIYYSQIVNDFQKGDIAEGYSVSREKKESFPLTVTSAQKNPTAFYLCASSIGAASYNEQFFGPGTRLTVL.

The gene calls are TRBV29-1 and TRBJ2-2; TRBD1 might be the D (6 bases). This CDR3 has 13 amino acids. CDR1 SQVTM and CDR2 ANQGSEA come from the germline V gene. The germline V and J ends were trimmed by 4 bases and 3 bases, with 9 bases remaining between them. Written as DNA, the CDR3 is TGCAGCGTTGGGGGACAACACACCGGGGAGCTGTTTTTT. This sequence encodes CSVGGQHTGELFF.

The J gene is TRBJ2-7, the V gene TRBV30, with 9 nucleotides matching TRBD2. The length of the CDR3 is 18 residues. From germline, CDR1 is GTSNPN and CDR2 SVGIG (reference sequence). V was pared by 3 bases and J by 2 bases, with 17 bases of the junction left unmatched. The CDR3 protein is CAWSGSGSGRFLTYEQYF. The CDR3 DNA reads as TGTGCCTGGAGCGGGTCGGGTAGCGGGAGATTTTTGACCTACGAGCAGTACTTC.

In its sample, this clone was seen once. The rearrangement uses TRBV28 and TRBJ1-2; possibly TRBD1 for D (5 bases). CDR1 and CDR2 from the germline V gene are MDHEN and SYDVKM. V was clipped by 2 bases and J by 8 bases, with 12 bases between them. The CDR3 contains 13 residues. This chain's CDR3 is CASSLQSGSGYTF. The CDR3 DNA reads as TGTGCCAGCAGTTTACAGTCAGGGTCCGGCTACACCTTC.